This is a list of T cell receptor beta chains from one sample in a study of blood T cell repertoires in COVID-19. Assay used: immunoSEQ multiplex PCR; TCRdb lists only in-frame clones, some missing. In the table there are some 320,000 clones, 75% to 85% of which are singletons. Sequenced material: peripheral blood. These receptors were taken from a human donor in a cohort sampled during active COVID-19. Both conserved end residues are part of each CDR3. D genes are given only for firm matches. Size values are once, few and many counts, or a class for expanded clones, and some rows have none.

clone_size j_call d_call v_call cdr3_nt cdr3_aa
NA TRBJ1-3 NA TRBV4-1 TGCGCCAGCAGCCAAGGTGGGACAACTGGAAACACCATATATTTT CASSQGGTTGNTIYF
NA TRBJ2-7 TRBD1 TRBV6-5 TGTGCCAGCAGTTATCGACAGGGCTCGGACGAGCAGTACTTC CASSYRQGSDEQYF
NA TRBJ2-1 TRBD2 TRBV2 TGTGCCAGCAGGACACTAGCGGGGGGGCGGAATGAGCAGTTCTTC CASRTLAGGRNEQFF
few TRBJ2-1 TRBD2 TRBV5-1 TGCGCCAGCAGCCCTCGGACTAGCGGGGGGCATATTGAGCAGTTCTTC CASSPRTSGGHIEQFF
once TRBJ1-5 TRBD1 TRBV18 TGTGCCAGCTCGGACAGGCGACAGGGTGGGCCGAGGCAGCCCCAGCATTTT CASSDRRQGGPRQPQHF
NA TRBJ2-7 NA TRBV11-2 TGTGCCAGCAGCTTAGAAACAGGATTGTACGAGCAGTACTTC CASSLETGLYEQYF
NA TRBJ1-2 NA TRBV12-3/TRBV12-4 TGTGCCAGCTCAGAGCAGGACTATGGCTACACCTTC CASSEQDYGYTF
NA TRBJ2-1 TRBD1 TRBV11-3 TGTGCCAGCAGCCGGGACAGACACAATGAGCAGTTCTTC CASSRDRHNEQFF
NA TRBJ2-5 NA TRBV15 TGTGCCACCAGCAGAGATCACCTTGTGACGGGCGGGCGGGAGACCCAGTACTTC CATSRDHLVTGGRETQYF
few TRBJ1-6 NA TRBV6-1 TGTGCCAGCCTTTTTTCGCCCCTCCACTTT CASLFSPLHF
few TRBJ1-3 NA TRBV30 TGTGCCTGGAGTGTAGGACTATGGGTCGCAGGAAACACCATATATTTT CAWSVGLWVAGNTIYF
NA TRBJ1-1 NA TRBV18 TGTGCCAGCTCACCTGGGCACCACACTGAAGCTTTCTTT CASSPGHHTEAFF
once TRBJ1-2 NA TRBV5-1 TGCGCCAGCAGCTTGGCAGGGACATATGGCTACACCTTC CASSLAGTYGYTF